The clone carrying this T cell receptor (beta chain) was counted between two and nine times. Its target is unknown. Via the markers CD45RO/CCR7/CD25/CD127/CD95/CD27, stem cell-like memory, regulatory, central memory and naive CD4+ cells were sorted. This sample was taken from a study of beta chain features in type 1 diabetes. Study results and limitations: A definitive answer on HLA type influencing TCRB rearrangement was not reached here. VDJ junctions in type 1 diabetes patients carried more deletions and fewer insertions. Within patients, naive, central memory and Treg TCRB repertoires seemed more similar than within healthy donors. In every one of the four CD4+ subsets, TCRB CDR3s were moderately but significantly shorter in Type 1 diabetes patients.

Every isolated RNA sample was fully reverse transcribed, so sequencing captured expressed TCRB transcripts. Some clones are missing from TCRdb's copy, which holds only in-frame ones; the method was immunoSEQ multiplex PCR. The sample yields about 260,000 clones, 24% seen once. This TCR came from a woman aged 25 to 39 with type 1 diabetes. The specimen sequenced was naive CD4+ T cells from blood.

The CDR3 region is CASSMQVYNEQFF. In DNA, the CDR3 is TGTGCCAGTAGTATGCAGGTGTACAATGAGCAGTTCTTC. The rearrangement links TRBV19 to TRBJ2-1; no definite D call. The germline V gene has CDR1 LNHDA and CDR2 SQIVND (reference sequence). The CDR3 sequence is 13 residues long. Between the trimmed V and J ends, which lost 3 bases and 4 bases, there was a span of 7 bases.